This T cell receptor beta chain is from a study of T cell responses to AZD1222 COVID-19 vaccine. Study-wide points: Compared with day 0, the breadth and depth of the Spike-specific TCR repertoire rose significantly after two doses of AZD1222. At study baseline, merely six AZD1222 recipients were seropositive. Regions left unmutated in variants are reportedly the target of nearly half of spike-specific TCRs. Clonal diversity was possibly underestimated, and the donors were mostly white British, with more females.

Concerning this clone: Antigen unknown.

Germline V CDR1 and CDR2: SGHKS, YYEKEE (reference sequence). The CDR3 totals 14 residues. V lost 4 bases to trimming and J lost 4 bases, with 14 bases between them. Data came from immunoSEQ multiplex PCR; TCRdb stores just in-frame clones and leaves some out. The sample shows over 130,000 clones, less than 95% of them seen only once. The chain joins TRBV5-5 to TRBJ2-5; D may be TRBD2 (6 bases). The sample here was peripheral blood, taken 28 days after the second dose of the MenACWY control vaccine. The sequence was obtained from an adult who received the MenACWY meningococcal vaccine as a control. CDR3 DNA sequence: TGTGCCAGCAGCCGCGTTGGAGGGTTAGAGACCCAGTACTTC. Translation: CASSRVGGLETQYF.